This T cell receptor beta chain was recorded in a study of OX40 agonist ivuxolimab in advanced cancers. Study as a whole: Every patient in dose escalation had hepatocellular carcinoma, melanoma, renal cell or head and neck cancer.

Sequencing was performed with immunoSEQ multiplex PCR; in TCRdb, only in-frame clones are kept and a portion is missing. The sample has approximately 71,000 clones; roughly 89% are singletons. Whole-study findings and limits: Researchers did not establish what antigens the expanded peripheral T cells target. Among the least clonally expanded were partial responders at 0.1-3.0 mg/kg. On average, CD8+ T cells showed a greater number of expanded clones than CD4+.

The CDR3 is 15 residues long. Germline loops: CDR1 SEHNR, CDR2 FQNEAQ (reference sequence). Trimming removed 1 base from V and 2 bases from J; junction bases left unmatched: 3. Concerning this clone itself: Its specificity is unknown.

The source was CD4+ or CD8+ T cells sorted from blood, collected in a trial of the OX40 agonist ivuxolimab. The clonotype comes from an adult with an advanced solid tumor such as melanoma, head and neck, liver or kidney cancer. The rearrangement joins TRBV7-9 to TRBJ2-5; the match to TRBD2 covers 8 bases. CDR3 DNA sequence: TGTGCCAGCAGCTTAGTAGGCGGGGGGCAAGAGACCCAGTACTTC. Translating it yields CASSLVGGGQETQYF.